A single sample is the source of the 13 T cell receptor beta chains below, sequenced in a study of radiotherapy plus CTLA-4 blockade in lung cancer. Clones were read by immunoSEQ multiplex PCR, and TCRdb kept only the in-frame ones, dropping some. The sample carries roughly 50,000 clones, about 88% recorded once. The sample here was peripheral blood, taken from a patient treated with radiotherapy plus ipilimumab. The source is a human donor with non-small cell lung cancer whose response to radiotherapy plus ipilimumab could not be evaluated.

As to this clone: The sample carries other DNA sequences with the same CDR3. The genes are TRBV5-4 and TRBJ2-5, with D possibly TRBD2 on 5 matching bases. V shed 0 bases and J shed 2 bases, with 5 bases lying between them. Germline V gene lookup returns CDR1 SGHNT and CDR2 YYREEE (reference sequence). The CDR3 extends over 13 amino acids. CDR3 loop: CASSLGTQETQYF. DNA for the CDR3: TGTGCCAGCAGCTTGGGGACTCAAGAGACCCAGTACTTC.

V usage is TRBV5-1 and J usage is TRBJ2-3; the match to TRBD1 covers 9 bases. The V segment lost 4 bases and the J segment 3 bases; nucleotides outside the gene matches: 6. The CDR3 runs to 15 residues. CDR1 and CDR2 (germline): SGHRS, YFSETQ. CDR3 in DNA: TGCGCCAGCAGCCCGGGACAGGGCTTAACAGATACGCAGTATTTT. It encodes CASSPGQGLTDTQYF.

The V call is TRBV10-2, the J call TRBJ2-1, with TRBD2 identical over 12 bases. There are 15 residues in the CDR3. Germline V gives CDR1 WSHSY, CDR2 SAAADI. The V gene end was trimmed by 10 bases and the J gene end by 0 bases; junction bases not matched to a gene: 4. This CDR3 reads CATSSGRASYNEQFF. CDR3 DNA: TGCGCCACCTCTAGCGGGAGGGCCTCCTACAATGAGCAGTTCTTC.

The chain links TRBV18 to TRBJ1-1; D is uncertain. V was trimmed by 3 bases and J by 1 base, leaving 12 bases between them. CDR1 is KGHSH and CDR2 is LQKENI in the germline V gene. This CDR3 comprises 15 residues. CDR3 bases: TGTGCCAGCTCACCCCTGCGGCAGCAGAACACTGAAGCTTTCTTT. This sequence encodes CASSPLRQQNTEAFF.

The rearrangement uses TRBV5-4 and TRBJ2-7; perhaps TRBD1 as D (6 bases). CDR1 SGHNT and CDR2 YYREEE come from the germline V gene (reference sequence). The V end was cut by 4 bases, the J end by 4 bases, with 9 bases between. This CDR3 spans 12 amino acids. CDR3 in amino acids: CASSPDRYEQYF. The CDR3 DNA is TGTGCCAGCAGCCCGGACAGATACGAGCAGTACTTC.

The V call is TRBV7-2, the J call TRBJ2-7; TRBD2 matches at 10 bases. The CDR3 has 15 amino acids. V lost 4 bases and J lost 3; bases outside the gene matches: 6. Germline loops: CDR1 SGHTA, CDR2 FQGNSA. CDR3 in amino acids: CASSSASGRSYEQYF. In DNA, the CDR3 is TGTGCCAGCAGCTCGGCTAGCGGGAGAAGCTACGAGCAGTACTTC.

V is TRBV15 and J is TRBJ1-2, with D possibly TRBD1 on 5 matching bases. Trimming left V 0 bases short and J 6 bases short, with 17 bases between. From germline, CDR1 is LNHNV and CDR2 YYDKDF (reference sequence). The CDR3 has 16 amino acids. The CDR3 loop is CATSRDPHRLFDGYTF. In DNA, the CDR3 is TGTGCCACCAGCAGAGATCCCCACAGGTTGTTTGATGGCTACACCTTC. Drawing the rest from reference TRBV15 and TRBJ1-2, the complete variable domain is DAMVIQNPRYQVTQFGKPVTLSCSQTLNHNVMYWYQQKSSQAPKLLFHYYDKDFNNEADTPDNFQSRRPNTSFCFLDIRSPGLGDTAMYLCATSRDPHRLFDGYTFGSGTRLTVV.

This chain connects TRBV4-3 to TRBJ1-1; the match to TRBD1 covers 7 bases. The germline gives CDR1 LGHNA, CDR2 YSLEER. The CDR3 has 15 residues. Trimming took 2 bases from V and 4 from J; bases not matched to a gene: 7. CDR3 coding DNA: TGCGCCAGCAGCCAAACTTTGGCAGGGGGCACTGAAGCTTTCTTT. This gives the protein CASSQTLAGGTEAFF.

This chain joins TRBV7-9 and TRBJ1-1, with 7 bases identical to TRBD1. The CDR3 has 15 amino acids. The V and J ends lost 4 bases and 1 base, in that order; junction bases with no gene match: 6. Germline CDR1 and CDR2: SEHNR and FQNEAQ (reference sequence). CDR3 sequence reads: CASSSYRGSNTEAFF. As DNA, the CDR3 is TGTGCCAGCAGCTCATACAGGGGATCGAACACTGAAGCTTTCTTT.

The gene calls are TRBV2 and TRBJ2-7, with 7 bases aligning to TRBD1. This CDR3 comprises 14 residues. Per the germline V gene, CDR1 is SNHLY and CDR2 is FYNNEI. V shed 7 bases and J 0 bases; nucleotides not matched to a gene: 6. The CDR3 loop reads CASNPTGSSYEQYF. CDR3 bases: TGTGCCAGCAACCCGACAGGGTCCTCCTACGAGCAGTACTTC. The entire variable domain, with the rest obtained from reference TRBV2 and TRBJ2-7, is as follows: EPEVTQTPSHQVTQMGQEVILRCVPISNHLYFYWYRQILGQKVEFLVSFYNNEISEKSEIFDDQFSVERPDGSNFTLKIRSTKLEDSAMYFCASNPTGSSYEQYFGPGTRLTVT.

This clone has only one observation. The chain is built from TRBV4-3 and TRBJ1-2, with unresolved D. The ends were cut back, 0 bases at V and 4 bases at J, with 12 bases in the middle. Germline V gene lookup returns CDR1 LGHNA and CDR2 YSLEER. The CDR3 is made up of 15 amino acids. CDR3 residues: CASSQDHRTAYGYTF. CDR3 DNA: TGCGCCAGCAGCCAAGATCACAGAACCGCCTATGGCTACACCTTC.

In its sample, this clone was seen once. This rearrangement joins TRBV5-1 to TRBJ1-3; 9 bases map to TRBD1. Germline V gives CDR1 SGHRS, CDR2 YFSETQ. The CDR3 has 15 amino acids. V lost 0 bases, J lost 5 bases, and 3 bases stayed unmatched. CDR3 sequence (DNA): TGCGCCAGCAGCTTGGAGGGACAGGGTCGAAACACCATATATTTT. Its protein is CASSLEGQGRNTIYF.

The CDR3 protein is CSVGGTGTYGYTF. The CDR3 DNA follows: TGCAGCGTGGGCGGGACGGGGACCTATGGCTACACCTTC. This chain joins TRBV29-1 and TRBJ1-2; a weak D match, TRBD1 (5 bases). Germline V gene data show CDR1 as SQVTM and CDR2 as ANQGSEA. The CDR3 covers 13 residues. The V and J ends lost 6 bases and 4 bases respectively, with 15 bases between them.